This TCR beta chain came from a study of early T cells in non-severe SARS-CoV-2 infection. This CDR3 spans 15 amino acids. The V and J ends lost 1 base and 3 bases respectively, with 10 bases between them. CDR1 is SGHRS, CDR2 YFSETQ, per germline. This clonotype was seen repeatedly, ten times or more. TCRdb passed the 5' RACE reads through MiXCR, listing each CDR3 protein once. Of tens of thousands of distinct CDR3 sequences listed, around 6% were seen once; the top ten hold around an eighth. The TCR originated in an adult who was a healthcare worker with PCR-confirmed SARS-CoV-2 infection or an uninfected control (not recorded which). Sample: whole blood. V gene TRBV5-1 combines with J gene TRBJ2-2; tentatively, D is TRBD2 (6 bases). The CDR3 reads CASSLIGGDTGELFF. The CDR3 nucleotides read TGCGCCAGCAGCTTGATCGGGGGAGACACCGGGGAGCTGTTTTTT.